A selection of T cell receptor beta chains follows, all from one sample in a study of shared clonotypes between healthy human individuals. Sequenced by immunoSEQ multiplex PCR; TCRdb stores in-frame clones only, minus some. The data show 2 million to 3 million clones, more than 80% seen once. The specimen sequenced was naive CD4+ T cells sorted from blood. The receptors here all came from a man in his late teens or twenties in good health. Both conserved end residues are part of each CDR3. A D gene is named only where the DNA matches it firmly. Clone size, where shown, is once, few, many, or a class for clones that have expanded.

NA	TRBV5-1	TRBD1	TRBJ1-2	TGCGCCAGCAGCGAGGGACGGCAGGGGGACGGAGGCTACACCTTC	CASSEGRQGDGGYTF
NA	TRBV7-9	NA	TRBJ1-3	TGTGCCAGCAGCTTAGCGTTTGGAGGAAACACCATATATTTT	CASSLAFGGNTIYF
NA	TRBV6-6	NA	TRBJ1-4	TGTGCCAGCACCCTAACTAATGAAAAACTGTTTTTT	CASTLTNEKLFF
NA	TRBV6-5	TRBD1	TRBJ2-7	TGTGCCAGCAGTTACTCTGGACAGGGAAACTACGAGCAGTACTTC	CASSYSGQGNYEQYF
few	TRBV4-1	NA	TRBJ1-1	TGCGCCAGCAGCCAATTAACAGGGAAGAACACTGAAGCTTTCTTT	CASSQLTGKNTEAFF
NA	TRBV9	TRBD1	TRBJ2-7	TGTGCCAGCAGCTCAGGACAGGCCAGCTCCTACGAGCAGTACTTC	CASSSGQASSYEQYF
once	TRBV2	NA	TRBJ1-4	TGTGCCAGCCTAGGACAAAAAGATGAAAAACTGTTTTTT	CASLGQKDEKLFF
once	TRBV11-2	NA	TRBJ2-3	TGTGCCAGCAGCGCCAATCAGGGAGAGGGCACAGATACGCAGTATTTT	CASSANQGEGTDTQYF
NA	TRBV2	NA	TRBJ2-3	TGTGCCAGCAGTCGGACTACTAGCACAGATACGCAGTATTTT	CASSRTTSTDTQYF
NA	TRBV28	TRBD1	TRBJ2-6	TGTGCCAGCAGGCGGGACAGGGCAGGGGCCAACGTCCTGACTTTC	CASRRDRAGANVLTF
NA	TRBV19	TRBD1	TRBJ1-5	TGTGCCAGTACCCCTGACAGGGAAGGGAATCAGCCCCAGCATTTT	CASTPDREGNQPQHF
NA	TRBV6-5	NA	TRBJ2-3	TGTGCCAGCAGTTTCGGTGGGGACGGGGATACGCAGTATTTT	CASSFGGDGDTQYF
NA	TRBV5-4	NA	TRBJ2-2	TGTGCCAGCAGCCCTGGAGGTACCACCGGGGAGCTGTTTTTT	CASSPGGTTGELFF
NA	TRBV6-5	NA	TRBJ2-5	TGTGCCAGCAGTTCGGTGGGGCCAAGTGGGACCCAGTACTTC	CASSSVGPSGTQYF
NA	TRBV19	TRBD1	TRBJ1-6	TGTGCCAGTACTTGGGACAGGGTGGGCGATTCACCCCTCCACTTT	CASTWDRVGDSPLHF
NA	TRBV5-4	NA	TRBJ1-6	TGTGCCAGCAGCCCCGGGGAGGCTTATTCACCCCTCCACTTT	CASSPGEAYSPLHF
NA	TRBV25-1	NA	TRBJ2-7	TGTGCCAGCAGCCTCTTCTACGAGCAGTACTTC	CASSLFYEQYF
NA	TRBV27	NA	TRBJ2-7	TGTGCCAGCAGTTTTCTCGGGGCCCTGGCCGAGCAGTACTTC	CASSFLGALAEQYF
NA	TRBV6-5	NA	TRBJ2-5	TGTGCCAGCCGCACCCCCGGCGTCGGAGAGACCCAGTACTTC	CASRTPGVGETQYF
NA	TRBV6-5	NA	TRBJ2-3	TGTGCCAGCAGACGAACAGGGACAGATACGCAGTATTTT	CASRRTGTDTQYF
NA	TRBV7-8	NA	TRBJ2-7	TGTGCCAGCAGCTTAGCGCAGGTACTTGGGAGCTACGAGCAGTACTTC	CASSLAQVLGSYEQYF
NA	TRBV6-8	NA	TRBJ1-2	TGTGCCAGCAGTTACCCGCTGGCCCGGGCAGGCGTCTATGGCTACACCTTC	CASSYPLARAGVYGYTF
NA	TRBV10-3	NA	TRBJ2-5	TGTGCCATCAGCCAGGGAGGGGGTGAGACCCAGTACTTC	CAISQGGGETQYF
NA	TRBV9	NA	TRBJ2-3	TGTGCCAGCAGCGTAGGCCCGTCGACTCCAGATACGCAGTATTTT	CASSVGPSTPDTQYF
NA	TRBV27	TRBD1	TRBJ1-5	TGTGCCAGCGCCCCCGGGACAGGGACCGATCAGCCCCAGCATTTT	CASAPGTGTDQPQHF
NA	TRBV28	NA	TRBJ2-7	TGTGCCAGCAGCCTTGACGGGCACCGCCACGAGCAGTACTTC	CASSLDGHRHEQYF
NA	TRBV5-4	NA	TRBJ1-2	TGTGCCAGCAGCTTGGACAGGATCTATGGCTACACCTTC	CASSLDRIYGYTF
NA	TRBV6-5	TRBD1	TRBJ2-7	TGTGCCAGCAGTTACTCCGGGACAGGGGGGGTGTACGAGCAGTACTTC	CASSYSGTGGVYEQYF
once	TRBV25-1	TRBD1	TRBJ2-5	TGTGCCAGCAGTGAAGGACAGGGGCGACAAGAGACCCAGTACTTC	CASSEGQGRQETQYF
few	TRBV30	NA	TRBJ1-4	TGTGCCTGGAGTAGGGGGGAAAAACTGTTTTTT	CAWSRGEKLFF
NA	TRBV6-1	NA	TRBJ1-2	TGTGCCAGCATCCTTCGAGGGGTTGGCTACACCTTC	CASILRGVGYTF